What follows is one T cell receptor beta chain and its context. Per germline, CDR1 SGHKS and CDR2 YYEKEE (reference sequence). V lost 4 bases, J lost 4 bases, and 15 bases lay in between. The length of the CDR3 is 15 residues. This record comes from a study of blood T cell repertoires in COVID-19. The protocol was immunoSEQ multiplex PCR, while the TCRdb copy is restricted to in-frame clones and leaves out a portion. Of tens of thousands of clones in the sample, more than 85% were seen once. The source material was peripheral blood. The receptor's source is a man in his fifties with active COVID-19. This chain links TRBV5-5 with TRBJ1-5, with TRBD1 as a possible D gene (6 bases). The CDR3 coding sequence is TGTGCCAGCAGCCGAGGGGGGGCAGAAAATCAGCCCCAGCATTTT. Protein product: CASSRGGAENQPQHF.